This record concerns one T cell receptor (beta chain) sequence. Antigen specificity is unknown. Profiling relied on immunoSEQ multiplex PCR, and the TCRdb table lists in-frame clones only, not all of them. The data contain 120,000 or so clones, 80% to 90% of them singletons. These data are taken from a study of T cell responses to AZD1222 COVID-19 vaccine. Study findings and constraints: A mostly white British donor set with more females was recruited, and clonal diversity was possibly underestimated. With two AZD1222 doses given, Spike-specific TCR breadth and depth both rose.

V lost 0 bases and J 7 bases, leaving 13 bases between the germline ends. The CDR3 has 14 amino acids. Per germline, CDR1 SGHNT and CDR2 YENEEA. The specimen comprised peripheral blood, sampled on day 0 of AZD1222 vaccination. V usage is TRBV11-3 and J usage is TRBJ2-7; D gene ambiguous. The clonotype was recovered from an adult in good health. CDR3 loop: CASSLDQAGTEQYF. CDR3 bases: TGTGCCAGCAGCTTAGATCAGGCAGGCACTGAGCAGTACTTC.